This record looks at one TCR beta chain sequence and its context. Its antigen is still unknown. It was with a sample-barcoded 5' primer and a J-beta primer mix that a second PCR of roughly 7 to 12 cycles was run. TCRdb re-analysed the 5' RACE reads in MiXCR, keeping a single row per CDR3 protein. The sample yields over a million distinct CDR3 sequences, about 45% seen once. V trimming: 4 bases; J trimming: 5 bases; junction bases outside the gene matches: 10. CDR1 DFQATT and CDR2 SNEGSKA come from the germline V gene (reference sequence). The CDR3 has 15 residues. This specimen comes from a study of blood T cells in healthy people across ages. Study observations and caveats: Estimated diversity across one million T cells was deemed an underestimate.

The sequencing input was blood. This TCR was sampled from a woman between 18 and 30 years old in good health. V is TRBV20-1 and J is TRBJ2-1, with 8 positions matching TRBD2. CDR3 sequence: CSAKPLAGFHNEQFF. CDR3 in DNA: TGCAGTGCTAAACCATTAGCGGGGTTCCACAATGAGCAGTTCTTC.